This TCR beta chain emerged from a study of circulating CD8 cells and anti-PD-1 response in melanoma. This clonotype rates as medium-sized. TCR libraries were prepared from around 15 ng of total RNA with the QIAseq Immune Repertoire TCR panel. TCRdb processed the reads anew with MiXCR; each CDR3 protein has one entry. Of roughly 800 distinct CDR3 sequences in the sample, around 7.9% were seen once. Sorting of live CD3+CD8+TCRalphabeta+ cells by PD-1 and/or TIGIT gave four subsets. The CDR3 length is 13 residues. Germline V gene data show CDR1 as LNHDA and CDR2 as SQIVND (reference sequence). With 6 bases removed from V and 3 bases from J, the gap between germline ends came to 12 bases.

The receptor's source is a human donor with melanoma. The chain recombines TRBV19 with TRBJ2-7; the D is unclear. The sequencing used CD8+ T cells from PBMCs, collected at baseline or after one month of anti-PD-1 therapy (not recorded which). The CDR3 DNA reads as TGTGCCAGTAGACCAGGACCGGACTACGAGCAGTACTTC. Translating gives CASRPGPDYEQYF.